The 11 T cell receptor beta chains given below trace back to one sample, sequenced in a study of blood T cell repertoires in COVID-19. The protocol was immunoSEQ multiplex PCR, while the TCRdb copy is restricted to in-frame clones and leaves out a portion. The sample has 90,000 to 150,000 clones, about 85% seen once; the top ten hold 3.9%. The sample consisted of peripheral blood. These receptors all stem from a man in his 60s with acute or convalescent COVID-19.

The chain combines TRBV28 with TRBJ2-7, with unresolved D. CDR1 and CDR2 (germline): MDHEN, SYDVKM. This CDR3 is 13 amino acids long. The V end lost 2 bases, the J end lost 7 bases, and 12 bases lay between the germline ends. The CDR3 DNA reads as TGTGCCAGCAGTTTAAACAGATTCTCAGAGCAGTACTTC. Residues: CASSLNRFSEQYF. The full variable domain, completed using reference TRBV28 and TRBJ2-7, is DVKVTQSSRYLVKRTGEKVFLECVQDMDHENMFWYRQDPGLGLRLIYFSYDVKMKEKGDIPEGYSVSREKKERFSLILESASTNQTSMYLCASSLNRFSEQYFGPGTRLTVT.

This chain joins TRBV3-1 (or the pseudogene TRBV3-2) and TRBJ2-2; D is unclear. The CDR3 runs 12 residues. Germline V gives CDR1 LGHDT, CDR2 YNNKEL (reference sequence). V was trimmed by 2 bases and J by 6 bases, leaving 4 bases between them. In DNA, the CDR3 is TGTGCCAGCAGCCAACCTGCCGGGGAGCTGTTTTTT. Amino acids: CASSQPAGELFF.

Concerning this clone itself: The sample carries other DNA sequences with the same CDR3. The J gene is TRBJ1-1, the V gene TRBV3-1 (or the pseudogene TRBV3-2), with D possibly TRBD1 on 5 matching bases. V dropped 0 bases and J dropped 4 bases, with 6 bases sitting between them. CDR1 and CDR2 from the germline V gene are LGHDT and YNNKEL (reference sequence). This CDR3 region has 13 residues. As DNA, the CDR3 is TGTGCCAGCAGCCAAGAGGGGGGCACTGAAGCTTTCTTT. This sequence encodes CASSQEGGTEAFF.

This chain uses TRBV28 with TRBJ2-1; D might be TRBD1 (6 bases). Germline CDR1 MDHEN, CDR2 SYDVKM. The CDR3 extends over 13 amino acids. The V end was cut by 7 bases, the J end by 8 bases, with 15 bases between. As DNA, the CDR3 is TGTGCCAGCACCCGGGACATTCGTTATGAGCAGTTCTTC. Its translation: CASTRDIRYEQFF.

CDR3 DNA sequence: TGTGCCAGTAGTATAGAGCTTACCTCAGCGGTAAGTCACGAGCAGTACTTC. Protein: CASSIELTSAVSHEQYF. The rearrangement uses TRBV19 and TRBJ2-7, with D perhaps TRBD2 (5 bases). The germline gives CDR1 LNHDA, CDR2 SQIVND (reference sequence). Trimming pared 0 bases from V and 5 bases from J, leaving 20 bases between. The CDR3 covers 17 residues.

This chain joins TRBV5-6 and TRBJ2-3, with TRBD1 as a possible D gene (5 bases). The CDR3 is 12 residues long. Per germline, CDR1 SGHDT and CDR2 YYEEEE. Trimming took off 4 bases at V and 7 bases at J, with 10 bases between the two ends. The CDR3 DNA reads as TGTGCCAGCAGCCTACAGGTGAATACGCAGTATTTT. This encodes CASSLQVNTQYF.

The chain couples TRBV19 to TRBJ1-1, with no clear D. The CDR3 covers 11 residues. Germline-derived CDR1 and CDR2 are LNHDA and SQIVND (reference sequence). Trimming removed 6 bases from V and 8 bases from J, with 10 bases in between. This CDR3 reads CASSGVGEAFF. The CDR3 nucleotides read TGTGCCAGTAGCGGGGTGGGGGAAGCTTTCTTT.

Of note for this clone: One junction end does not reproduce the germline sequence, and a read error may be involved. The gene calls are TRBV7-7 and TRBJ2-7; TRBD2 matches 9 bases. CDR1 and CDR2 from the germline V gene are SSHAT and FNYEAQ (reference sequence). The CDR3 length is 15 residues. CDR3 in DNA: TGTGCTAGCAGCTTAGGCCCCGGGACTAGCAACGAGCAGTACTTC. It is translated as CASSLGPGTSNEQYF.

This chain joins TRBV7-2 and TRBJ1-1; D might be TRBD1 (5 bases). Germline lookup yields CDR1 SGHTA and CDR2 FQGNSA. This CDR3 has 13 amino acids. V was cut by 0 bases and J by 8 bases, with 10 bases left in between. The CDR3 reads CASSLALGPEAFF. The CDR3 DNA sequence: TGTGCCAGCAGCTTAGCGTTGGGGCCAGAAGCTTTCTTT.

This sequence joins TRBV19 and TRBJ1-1, with 11 bases identical to TRBD1. CDR3 length equals 17 residues. V lost 4 bases and J lost 2; bases outside the gene matches: 9. CDR1 and CDR2 (germline): LNHDA, SQIVND (reference sequence). The CDR3 sequence is CASSKPGQGGLNTEAFF. CDR3 coding DNA: TGTGCCAGTAGTAAACCGGGACAGGGGGGACTAAACACTGAAGCTTTCTTT.

J is TRBJ2-3 and V is TRBV27; TRBD2 aligns across 7 bases. This CDR3 comprises 16 residues. Unmatched junction bases numbered 7, after V lost 4 bases and J lost 0 bases. CDR1 is MNHEY and CDR2 is SMNVEV in the germline V gene (reference sequence). The CDR3 loop is CASSSLAGVSTDTQYF. The CDR3, as DNA: TGTGCCAGCAGTTCCCTGGCGGGAGTGAGCACAGATACGCAGTATTTT.